This T cell receptor beta chain was found in a study of T-cell memory formation after mild COVID-19 (dated by TCRdb to about 2021). For context, the study as a whole: Most TCR sequence clusters were specific to one of the two donors. Two young, previously healthy adult volunteers made up the cohort, one male and one female. T-cell clones expanding and contracting after mild COVID-19 in two donors were tracked by longitudinal TCRalpha and TCRbeta repertoire sequencing. Beyond this particular receptor, the publication reports: Clones contracting from day 15 to 85 had balanced CD4/CD8 phenotypes, while a second wave expanding from day 15 to 37 was biased towards CD4+. Contracting CD4+ clones turned up mainly in the CM and EM memory subsets, whereas EMRA was where CD8+ clones were enriched. Some responding clones were found in pre-infection memory, which suggests that pre-existing cross-reactive memory T cells took part in the SARS-CoV-2 response. SARS-CoV-2 specificity was not confirmed for the second-wave clones peaking on day 37. Only a couple of mild cases were covered by the study, and larger cohorts that include severe cases with pre-infection samples were considered necessary.

Ficoll-Paque density gradient centrifugation was the method used to isolate PBMCs. The data were produced on an Illumina NovaSeq 6000. cDNA libraries for TCRalpha and TCRbeta were prepared by 5'RACE using constant-segment primers, with sample barcodes and unique molecular identifiers added. Trizol reagent was used to extract RNA from every sample. Libraries were amplified in two PCR steps, with a second sample barcode and Illumina TruSeq adapters added in the second step. Sequencing of the libraries was done on an Illumina NovaSeq, producing 2 x 150 bp paired-end reads. As for the authors' bioinformatics: With migec v1.2.7, reads were demultiplexed and then collapsed into UMI-guided consensus sequences. Using mixcr v2.1.11, the UMI consensuses were aligned to TRA and TRB V and J templates and assembled into clonotypes. A clonotype was counted as expanded or contracted only when both edgeR and NoisET called the clonotype significant, with the noise models trained on biological replicates. For edgeR calls, the thresholds were a false discovery rate-adjusted p below 0.01 and a log2 fold-change of 1. As an exploratory analysis of dynamics, max-normalized trajectories of the 1000 most abundant clonotypes were examined by PCA with hierarchical clustering. Separately sequenced CD4+ and CD8+ repertoires were used to assign a CD4 or CD8 phenotype to each responding clone. TCRdb reworked the public reads: Q25 trimming with fastp, MiXCR clone assembly, productive beta chains retained. One record per CDR3 amino acid sequence lists the most common genes and DNA. TCRdb, not the original authors, processed these V and J calls. Counted in this sample were roughly 500,000 distinct CDR3 sequences; over 20% of them appeared once. The top ten clones comprise approximately 12% of the sample.

The table lists this clonotype with a count of one. Its target antigen remains unknown. No per-base quality is available; no much larger clone lies one base away. Single-read evidence is weak. In the germline V gene (reference sequence), CDR1 corresponds to LNHDA and CDR2 to SQIVND. Clipping removes 9 bases from V and 2 bases from J, with 10 as the unmatched junction base count. Counted from cysteine to phenylalanine, this CDR3 has 14 amino acids. The kept DNA is CDR3 alone, 42 bases in frame from the first base. The sequencing input was PBMCs or a T cell subset sorted from them (not recorded which). This sequence uses TRBV19 and TRBJ2-7, with TRBD2 identical over 7 junction bases. This clonotype was sampled from an adult woman who had mild COVID-19 (a few samples of this study predate the infection). The sample titles of this study are shuffled in the database, so cell type and time point are left out; the donor was told from shared clones. The bases read TGTGCCAGCCTGGGAGGGACTGGACCCTACGAGCAGTACTTC. The resulting protein is CASLGGTGPYEQYF.